This T cell receptor (beta chain) appears in the sequencing data of a study of shared clonotypes between healthy human individuals. The authors' processing: Sequence data from immunoSEQ were junction-only and lacked quality scores; consequently, filtering differed. Only in-frame clones appear in the TCRdb table, and some are missing; sequencing was by immunoSEQ multiplex PCR. That table is the source of V, J and clone size, and D and trimming were worked out from the DNA. The table includes 110,000 or so clones, under 70% detected once. This clone was counted only a few times. Its matching antigen is unknown. Study-wide results and limits: Shared clonotypes: roughly 4.7% naive CD4, under 4% naive CD8, about 2.5% memory CD4, 0.4% memory CD8. Estimated clonotype richness was generally higher in naive than memory subsets.

The CDR3 loop spans 14 amino acids. Germline CDR1 reads MNHNS; CDR2 reads SASEGT. Trimming took off 8 bases at V and 4 bases at J, with 18 bases between the two ends. Adult Caucasians living in Nashville, Tennessee made up all of the donors. This TCR derives from a woman younger than 45 in good health. Sample: memory CD8+ T cells sorted from blood. The subset here: CD45RO+ cells pooled with CCR7-negative TemRA cells. The chain links TRBV6-1 to TRBJ2-7, with D possibly being TRBD1 or TRBD2 (5 bases each). The DNA of the CDR3 is TGTGCCAGCGCCCGGGCTAGGGGAGATTACGAGCAGTACTTC. Protein product: CASARARGDYEQYF.